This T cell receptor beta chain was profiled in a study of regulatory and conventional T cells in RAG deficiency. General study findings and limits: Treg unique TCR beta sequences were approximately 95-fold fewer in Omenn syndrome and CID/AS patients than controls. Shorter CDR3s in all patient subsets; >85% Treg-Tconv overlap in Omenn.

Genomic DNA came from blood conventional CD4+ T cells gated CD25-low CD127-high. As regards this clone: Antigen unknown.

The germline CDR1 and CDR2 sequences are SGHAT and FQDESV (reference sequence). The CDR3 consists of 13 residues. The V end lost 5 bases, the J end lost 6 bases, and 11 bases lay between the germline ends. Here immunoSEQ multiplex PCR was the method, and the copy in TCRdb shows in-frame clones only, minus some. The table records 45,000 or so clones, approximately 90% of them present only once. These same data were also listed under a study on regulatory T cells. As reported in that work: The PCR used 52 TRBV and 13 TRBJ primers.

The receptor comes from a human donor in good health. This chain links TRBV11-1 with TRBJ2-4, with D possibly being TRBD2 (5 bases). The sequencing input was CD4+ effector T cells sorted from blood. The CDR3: CASSPPGVNIQYF. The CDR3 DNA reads TGTGCCAGCAGCCCGCCCGGGGTAAACATTCAGTACTTC.